These 20 T cell receptor beta chains were sequenced from one sample in a study of breast tumors, draining lymph nodes, adjacent tissues. One entry per CDR3 protein, called by TCRdb with MiXCR from the multiplex PCR reads. The table records 200,000 to 250,000 distinct CDR3 sequences, around 35% of them present only once. The lymph nodes were axillary draining lymph nodes from breast cancer patients. Sequenced input: axillary lymph node tissue. The receptors were sampled from a female donor with breast cancer. Some clones in this sample may be carry-over from other donors' samples.

The V and J genes are TRBV10-3 and TRBJ2-6, with 8 bases that match TRBD1. Per the germline V gene, CDR1 is ENHRY and CDR2 is SYGVKD. The CDR3 length is 17 residues. V trimming: 4 bases; J trimming: 0 bases; junction bases outside the gene matches: 5. The CDR3 loop is CAISGGQANSGANVLTF. DNA for the CDR3: TGTGCCATCAGTGGGGGACAGGCCAACTCTGGGGCCAACGTCCTGACTTTC.

This clonotype was detected many times. This chain links TRBV7-2 with TRBJ2-2, with D maybe TRBD1 (5 bases). This CDR3 contains 14 residues. Germline V gene lookup returns CDR1 SGHTA and CDR2 FQGNSA. Trimming took 1 base from V and 7 from J, leaving 10 bases between them. CDR3 sequence (DNA): TGTGCCAGCAGCTTAGACCGACAGTTCGGGGAGCTGTTTTTT. The encoded protein is CASSLDRQFGELFF.

The rearrangement uses TRBV28 and TRBJ2-1; 12 nucleotides line up with TRBD2. CDR1 is MDHEN, CDR2 SYDVKM, per germline. The V gene end was trimmed by 4 bases and the J gene end by 8 bases; junction bases not matched to a gene: 9. This CDR3 region has 16 residues. CDR3 residues: CASSWASGRALDEQFF. CDR3 nucleotide sequence: TGTGCCAGCAGTTGGGCTAGCGGGAGGGCCCTGGATGAGCAGTTCTTC.

This clonotype was counted a few times. V and J are TRBV6-1 and TRBJ2-3, with TRBD1 matching over 7 bases. V lost 10 bases and J lost 2; bases outside the gene matches: 6. In germline, CDR1 is MNHNS, CDR2 SASEGT. The CDR3 has 13 amino acids. The CDR3 protein is CATRGQYTDTQYF. CDR3 coding DNA: TGTGCCACAAGGGGGCAGTACACAGATACGCAGTATTTT.

This clonotype has a count of ten or more. The gene calls are TRBV4-1 and TRBJ2-1, with TRBD2 matching 7 bases. Per germline, CDR1 MGHRA and CDR2 YSYEKL. This CDR3 has 15 amino acids. V was pared by 3 bases and J by 7 bases, with 9 bases of the junction left unmatched. The CDR3 nucleotides are TGCGCCAGCAGCCACCTTAGCGGGTTACAGAATGAGCAGTTCTTC. It codes for CASSHLSGLQNEQFF.

V gene TRBV20-1 combines with J gene TRBJ2-5, with 7 bases lining up with TRBD2. The junction had 17 bases not matched to a gene; V was cut back by 0 bases and J by 7 bases. Germline assignment: CDR1 DFQATT and CDR2 SNEGSKA (reference sequence). The CDR3 sequence is 17 residues long. The CDR3 protein is CSARDPRSGAYGGTQYF. The CDR3 DNA reads TGCAGTGCTAGAGATCCCAGGAGCGGGGCGTACGGCGGGACCCAGTACTTC.

This clonotype was found many times. The chain has TRBV7-2 and TRBJ2-6, with TRBD1 matching 11 bases. Germline lookup yields CDR1 SGHTA and CDR2 FQGNSA. V gave up 1 base and J gave up 2 bases; unmatched junction bases: 4. The length of the CDR3 is 18 residues. For the CDR3, the DNA is TGTGCCAGCAGCTTAGTCGGGACAGGGGGAACTGGGGCCAACGTCCTGACTTTC. Amino acid sequence: CASSLVGTGGTGANVLTF.

This clonotype was detected ten times or more. A junction end diverges from the germline sequence, so it may reflect a read error. The chain is built from TRBV7-8 and TRBJ1-2; the match to TRBD1 covers 7 bases. The CDR3 extends over 15 amino acids. CDR1 is SGHVS and CDR2 is FQNEAQ in the germline V gene. CDR3 in DNA: TGTGCCAGCAGCATTGAGGGACAGCGGAGCTATGGCTACCCCTTC. This codes for CASSIEGQRSYGYPF.

This clonotype was recorded many times. The chain links TRBV5-1 to TRBJ1-6; D not certain. There are 15 residues in the CDR3. CDR1 and CDR2 (germline): SGHRS, YFSETQ. V was pared by 0 bases and J by 0 bases, with 4 bases between. CDR3 nucleotides: TGCGCCAGCAGCTTGGGTGACTCCTATAATTCACCCCTCCACTTT. Translating gives CASSLGDSYNSPLHF.

Many counts were recorded for this clonotype. The chain joins TRBV12-5 to TRBJ1-2, with D unclear. Trimming cost V 7 bases and J 8 bases, with 17 bases left between them. This CDR3 is 13 amino acids long. Germline V CDR1 and CDR2: LGHNT, FRNRAP. The CDR3 here is CASALDGEGGYTF. CDR3 in DNA: TGTGCTAGTGCCCTGGACGGGGAGGGAGGCTACACCTTC.

Notes on this clonotype: It is likely a read error, because the conserved phenylalanine at the end of the CDR3 is missing. The chain links TRBV5-6 to TRBJ2-3, with no clear D. Germline CDR1 and CDR2: SGHDT and YYEEEE. Trimming removed 0 bases from V and 0 bases from J, with 11 bases in between. The CDR3 spans 16 residues. CDR3 region: CASSLARESSTDTQYL. CDR3 bases: TGTGCCAGCAGCTTGGCACGTGAGAGTAGCACAGATACGCAGTATCTT.

This clonotype was detected ten times or more. This sequence joins TRBV12-3 or TRBV12-4 and TRBJ1-5; no definite D call. V gave up 3 bases and J gave up 0 bases, with 6 bases separating them. This CDR3 has 14 residues. CDR3 sequence reads: CASSFDYSNQPQHF. The CDR3 bases are TGTGCCAGCAGTTTCGATTATAGCAATCAGCCCCAGCATTTT.

The chain joins TRBV12-3 or TRBV12-4 to TRBJ1-1, with D perhaps matching TRBD1 (5 bases). With 6 bases removed from V and 4 bases from J, the gap between germline ends came to 15 bases. The CDR3 contains 14 residues. CDR3: CASSQVLRGTEAFF. CDR3 nucleotide sequence: TGTGCCAGCAGCCAAGTTCTGAGGGGCACTGAAGCTTTCTTT.

The count of this clonotype is one. The chain carries TRBV7-9 and TRBJ2-5; TRBD2 matches at 11 bases. V trimming: 1 base; J trimming: 2 bases; junction bases outside the gene matches: 3. Germline assignment: CDR1 SEHNR and CDR2 FQNEAQ (reference sequence). The CDR3 totals 16 residues. For the CDR3, the DNA is TGTGCCAGCAGCTTAGGTAGCGGGGGGGGGCAAGAGACCCAGTACTTC. Translating gives CASSLGSGGGQETQYF.

In this sample, this clonotype turned up many times. The chain links TRBV10-3 to TRBJ1-6; D uncertain. Germline V gene sequence: CDR1 ENHRY, CDR2 SYGVKD. CDR3 length: 14 residues. V lost 3 bases and J 5 bases, leaving 8 bases between the germline ends. The CDR3 sequence is CAISDSEHNSPLHF. The CDR3 DNA is TGTGCCATCAGTGACTCAGAACATAATTCACCCCTCCACTTT.

This rearrangement joins TRBV10-3 to TRBJ2-1; the match to TRBD2 covers 9 bases. V was clipped by 4 bases and J by 6 bases; unmatched bases: 13. The CDR3 runs 17 residues. The germline CDR1 and CDR2 sequences are ENHRY and SYGVKD. DNA for the CDR3: TGTGCCATCAGTGCTAGAGAGGGGAGCGGGGGGTTCAATGAGCAGTTCTTC. Protein product: CAISAREGSGGFNEQFF.

The sample holds many counts of this clonotype. The rearrangement joins TRBV14 to TRBJ2-2, with D hard to call. Per germline, CDR1 SGHDN and CDR2 FVKESK. The CDR3 consists of 15 residues. V lost 6 bases, J lost 6 bases, and 17 bases lay in between. The CDR3 sequence: CASRGYSVGSGELFF. The CDR3 DNA reads as TGTGCCAGCAGAGGATACTCCGTTGGATCCGGGGAGCTGTTTTTT.

On this clonotype: A much larger clone is a single base away; this may be a read error. The V gene is TRBV5-5, the J gene TRBJ1-2; D gene uncertain. The CDR3 totals 13 residues. Trimming shortened V by 0 bases and J by 8 bases, and 11 bases separated the two germline ends. Germline CDR1 is SGHKS and CDR2 is YYEKEE (reference sequence). CDR3 in amino acids: CASSLELALGYTF. CDR3 nucleotide sequence: TGTGCCAGCAGCTTGGAGCTGGCTTTGGGCTACACCTTC.

Many counts were recorded for this clonotype. V is TRBV19 and J is TRBJ1-2; perhaps TRBD1 as D (5 bases). Between the trimmed V and J ends, which lost 3 bases and 2 bases, there was a span of 13 bases. The germline gives CDR1 LNHDA, CDR2 SQIVND (reference sequence). This CDR3 contains 15 residues. The CDR3 nucleotides are TGTGCCAGTAGTATTCCGGGGACGCGAAACTATGGCTACACCTTC. Translating gives CASSIPGTRNYGYTF.

The gene calls are TRBV4-1 and TRBJ2-1, with TRBD2 identical over 8 bases. The germline V gene encodes CDR1 MGHRA and CDR2 YSYEKL. The CDR3 totals 14 residues. Unmatched junction bases numbered 8, after V lost 0 bases and J lost 13 bases. This CDR3 reads CASSQDGAGGAQFF. The CDR3 DNA reads as TGCGCCAGCAGCCAAGATGGGGCGGGGGGAGCACAGTTCTTC.